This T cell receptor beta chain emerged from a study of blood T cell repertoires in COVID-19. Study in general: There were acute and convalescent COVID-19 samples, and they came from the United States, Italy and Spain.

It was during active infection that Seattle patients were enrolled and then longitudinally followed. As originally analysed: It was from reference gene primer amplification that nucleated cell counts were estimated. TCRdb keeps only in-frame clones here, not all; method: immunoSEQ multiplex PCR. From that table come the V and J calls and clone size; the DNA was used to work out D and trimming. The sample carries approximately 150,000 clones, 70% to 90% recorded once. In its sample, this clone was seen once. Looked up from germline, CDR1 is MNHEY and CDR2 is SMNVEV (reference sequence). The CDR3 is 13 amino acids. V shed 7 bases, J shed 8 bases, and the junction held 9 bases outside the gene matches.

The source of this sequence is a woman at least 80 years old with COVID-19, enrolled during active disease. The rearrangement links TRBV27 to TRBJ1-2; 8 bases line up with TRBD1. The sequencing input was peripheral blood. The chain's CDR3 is CASTGQGERGYTF. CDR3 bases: TGTGCCAGCACCGGACAGGGCGAGAGGGGCTACACCTTC.